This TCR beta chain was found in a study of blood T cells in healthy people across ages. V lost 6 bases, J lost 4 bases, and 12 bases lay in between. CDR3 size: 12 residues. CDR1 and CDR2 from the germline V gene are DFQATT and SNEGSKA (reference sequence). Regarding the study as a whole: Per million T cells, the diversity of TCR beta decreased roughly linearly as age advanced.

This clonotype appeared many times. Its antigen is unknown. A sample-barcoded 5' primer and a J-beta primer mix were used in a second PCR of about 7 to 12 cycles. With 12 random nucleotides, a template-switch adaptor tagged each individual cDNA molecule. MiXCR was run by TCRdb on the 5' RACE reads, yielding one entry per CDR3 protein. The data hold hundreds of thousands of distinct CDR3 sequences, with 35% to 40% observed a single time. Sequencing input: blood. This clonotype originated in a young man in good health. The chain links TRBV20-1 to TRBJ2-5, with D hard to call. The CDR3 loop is CSATDGTETQYF. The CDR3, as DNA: TGCAGTGCCACAGACGGCACAGAGACCCAGTACTTC.